Sequencing of this T cell receptor (beta chain) was carried out in a study of blood T cell repertoires in COVID-19. Study in general: The origin of the acute and convalescent COVID-19 samples was the United States, Italy and Spain.

V lost 5 bases to trimming and J lost 3 bases; unmatched junction nucleotides: 7. Germline V CDR1 and CDR2: SNHLY, FYNNEI. The CDR3 is 14 residues long. In the source study's methods: Cell counts per sample came from amplifying reference gene primers. Data came from immunoSEQ multiplex PCR; TCRdb stores just in-frame clones and leaves some out. That table gives V, J and clone size, and the DNA gave D and trimming. In the table there are approximately 150,000 clones, approximately 90% of which are singletons. The material sequenced was peripheral blood. V and J are TRBV2 and TRBJ2-7, with 7 positions matching TRBD1. This TCR was recovered from a man aged 50 to 59 who had recovered from COVID-19. The CDR3 nucleotides are TGTGCCAGCAGTAGGTCGGCAGGGGGCTACGAGCAGTACTTC. Protein product: CASSRSAGGYEQYF.